This entry lists 21 T cell receptor beta chains sequenced from one sample in a study of tumor-infiltrating lymphocytes in oesophageal squamous cell carcinoma. TCRdb re-called the PCR reads through MiXCR, storing one row per CDR3 protein. The top ten clones hold over 30% of a sample with about 10,000 distinct CDR3 sequences, 45% to 65% of them seen once. Sequencing used esophageal tumor tissue. The receptors derive from a female donor with esophageal squamous cell carcinoma.

This sequence joins TRBV6-1 and TRBJ2-5; D remains ambiguous. The J call is uncertain, as TRBJ2-1 better fits the DNA end. Germline V lookup: CDR1 MNHNS, CDR2 SASEGT. This CDR3 region has 14 residues. CDR3 sequence: CASRLPGLRNEQFF. The CDR3 coding sequence is TGTGCCAGCAGACTTCCGGGTCTTAGGAATGAGCAGTTCTTC.

This chain uses TRBV7-4 with TRBJ2-5; D gene uncertain. From germline, CDR1 is SGHVT and CDR2 SQSDAQ. V shed 5 bases and J shed 5 bases, with 15 bases lying between them. This CDR3 has 14 residues. Here the CDR3 reads CASSISSPGETQYF. The CDR3 coding sequence is TGTGCCAGCAGCATAAGCAGTCCGGGTGAGACCCAGTACTTC.

Written as DNA, the CDR3 is TGTGCCAGCACCGAAAGCAGGGCTCGGGAGCAGTTCTTC. Its protein product is CASTESRAREQFF. The rearrangement links TRBV28 to TRBJ2-3, with a possible D match to TRBD1 (5 bases). With the DNA end fitting TRBJ2-1 better, the J assignment may be wrong. Germline V CDR1 and CDR2: MDHEN, SYDVKM. This CDR3 has 13 residues.

In regard to this clonotype: This CDR3 fails to terminate in the conserved phenylalanine or tryptophan, so it likely reflects a read error. The DNA is left out, because the CDR3 cannot be placed on it with certainty; the CDR3 is given as TCRdb lists it. The genes are TRBV10-3 and TRBJ2-7; the table calls TRBD1, which could not be checked here. Germline-derived CDR1 and CDR2 are ENHRY and SYGVKD. The length of the CDR3 is 17 amino acids, counting both ends. Here the CDR3 reads CAISEAAGGIYEQYFGS.

This chain joins TRBV7-2 and TRBJ1-1; D may be TRBD1 (6 bases). Germline V gives CDR1 SGHTA, CDR2 FQGNSA. CDR3 length equals 15 residues. The ends were cut back, 5 bases at V and 1 base at J, with 14 bases in the middle. CDR3 DNA: TGTGCCAGCAGCCAGAGGGGGGCGGGGAACACTGAAGCTTTCTTT. Translated, it gives CASSQRGAGNTEAFF. The full variable domain, its missing parts supplied by reference TRBV7-2 and TRBJ1-1, is GAGVSQSPSNKVTEKGKDVELRCDPISGHTALYWYRQSLGQGLEFLIYFQGNSAPDKSGLPSDRFSAERTGGSVSTLTIQRTQQEDSAVYLCASSQRGAGNTEAFFGQGTRLTVV.

This rearrangement joins TRBV7-8 to TRBJ2-3; D remains ambiguous. V lost 11 bases and J 4 bases, leaving 16 bases between the germline ends. Germline loops: CDR1 SGHVS, CDR2 FQNEAQ. The CDR3 is 13 residues long. The DNA for the CDR3 is TGTGCCTCATTGGGCGGTCGCGCAGATACGCAGTATTTT. Amino acids: CASLGGRADTQYF.

This clonotype was counted many times. J is TRBJ1-5 and V is TRBV19; 8 bases agree with TRBD1. The V gene's germline CDR1 is LNHDA and CDR2 SQIVND (reference sequence). The CDR3 has 18 residues. Germline trimming cut 5 bases from V and 6 bases from J; bases unmatched to any gene: 18. CDR3 loop: CASSGRTGLTREGQPQHF. CDR3 coding DNA: TGTGCCAGTAGTGGCAGGACAGGGTTAACCCGTGAAGGTCAGCCCCAGCATTTT.

The rearrangement joins TRBV5-4 to TRBJ2-2; D possibly corresponds to TRBD1 (6 bases). Trimming shortened V by 3 bases and J by 1 base, and 7 bases separated the two germline ends. Germline lookup yields CDR1 SGHNT and CDR2 YYREEE (reference sequence). This CDR3 has 14 residues. CDR3 DNA: TGTGCCAGCAGCTCGGGACAGAACACCGGGGAGCTGTTTTTT. Protein sequence: CASSSGQNTGELFF.

In regard to this clonotype: The junction and the germline gene differ at one end; a read error may be behind it. The gene calls are TRBV6-2 or TRBV6-3 and TRBJ1-1; possible D gene TRBD1, 5 bases. The germline V gene encodes CDR1 MNHEY and CDR2 SVGEGT. The CDR3 length is 14 residues. CDR3 sequence: CASNPSGRATEAYF. For the CDR3, the DNA is TGTGCCAGCAACCCCTCGGGCAGGGCCACTGAAGCTTACTTT.

The table lists this clonotype with many counts. The limits of the CDR3 on the DNA are not certain, so only TCRdb's listed CDR3 is given. The rearrangement uses TRBV7-9 and TRBJ2-6; TRBD2, the table's D call, was not compared with the DNA. Ends included, the CDR3 has 15 residues. CDR1 is SEHNR and CDR2 is FQNEAQ in the germline V gene (reference sequence). Here the CDR3 reads CASSRRTSMRAVLRF.

The rearrangement uses TRBV7-9 and TRBJ2-5, with a possible D match to TRBD1 (5 bases). Germline V CDR1 and CDR2: SEHNR, FQNEAQ (reference sequence). V gave up 1 base and J gave up 5 bases, with 14 bases separating them. The CDR3 extends over 15 amino acids. The CDR3 nucleotides read TGTGCCAGCAGCTTAGAGGACACACCCACGGAGACCCAGTACTTC. This encodes CASSLEDTPTETQYF.

Worth noting for this clonotype: Lacking the conserved final phenylalanine or tryptophan, this CDR3 likely reflects a read error. The DNA is omitted, as the CDR3 cannot be located on it reliably, and the CDR3 follows TCRdb's listing. This chain joins TRBV6-5 and TRBJ2-7; the DNA was not used to check the table's D call, TRBD1. Germline V gene lookup returns CDR1 MNHEY and CDR2 SVGAGI. The CDR3 is 17 amino acids in total, end residues counted. CDR3: CASRPGQGPYNEQFFGS.

The CDR3 protein is CASAGTGVGFEQYF. The CDR3 DNA is TGTGCCAGCGCTGGGACAGGGGTGGGTTTCGAGCAGTACTTC. The rearrangement links TRBV6-8 to TRBJ2-3; 10 nucleotides line up with TRBD1. Judging by the DNA end, TRBJ2-7 fits better; the J call may be wrong. Germline values: CDR1 MNHGY, CDR2 SAAAGT. This CDR3 is 14 amino acids long.

This chain links TRBV28 with TRBJ2-4; weak D call: TRBD2 (6 bases). The J call may be wrong; the DNA end is better matched by TRBJ2-7. Germline V gene lookup returns CDR1 MDHEN and CDR2 SYDVKM. The CDR3 runs 15 residues. The CDR3 nucleotides read TGTGCCAGCATTGGCAGGGAGGCTGCTGCAGACGAGCAGTACTTC. It yields the protein CASIGREAAADEQYF.

CDR3 amino acids: CASSLGGYEQFF. Here the CDR3 DNA reads TGTGCCAGCAGCTTGGGGGGCTATGAGCAGTTCTTC. This chain links TRBV7-6 with TRBJ2-1, with D perhaps being TRBD1 or TRBD2 (6 bases each). Deletions cut 3 bases from V and 8 bases from J, with 8 bases between. Germline values: CDR1 SGHVS, CDR2 FNYEAQ. The CDR3 has 12 residues.

The chain joins TRBV7-3 to TRBJ2-7; D not resolved. The better agreement between TRBJ2-1 and the DNA end casts doubt on the J call. CDR3 length: 13 amino acids. The germline V gene has CDR1 SGHTA and CDR2 FQGTGA. The CDR3 DNA reads as TGTGCCAGCAGCCCCGCTTCCTACAATGAGCAGTTCTTC. Its translation is CASSPASYNEQFF.

On this clonotype: This could be a read error, since a much larger clone is one nucleotide away. The V and J genes are TRBV2 and TRBJ2-1; D perhaps matches TRBD1 (5 bases). The CDR3 consists of 14 residues. Per the germline V gene, CDR1 is SNHLY and CDR2 is FYNNEI. Trimming took 3 bases from V and 13 from J, leaving 19 bases between them. The CDR3 DNA reads as TGTGCCAGCAGTGACGAGTTTGGGGCGGAGACCCAGTTCTTC. Translated, it gives CASSDEFGAETQFF.

The CDR3 DNA reads TGTGCCAGCAGCAGTAATCAAGAGACCCAGTACTTC. Its translation: CASSSNQETQYF. This chain joins TRBV5-3 and TRBJ2-7; D not certain. The J call may be mistaken, given a closer DNA end match to TRBJ2-5. TRBV5-3 is identified as an open reading frame with a role that is uncertain. The CDR3 covers 12 residues.

The chain joins TRBV6-1 to TRBJ2-1, with D tentatively TRBD2 (6 bases). CDR1 and CDR2 (germline): MNHNS, SASEGT. The CDR3 length is 13 residues. The germline V and J ends were trimmed by 6 bases and 0 bases, with 6 bases remaining between them. CDR3 loop: CASRTSSYNEQFF. CDR3 DNA sequence: TGTGCCAGCAGGACTAGCTCCTACAATGAGCAGTTCTTC.

This clonotype was detected only a few times. A much larger clone lies one base from this, so it may be a read error. V usage is TRBV11-2 and J usage is TRBJ2-5; D gene uncertain. The germline V and J ends were trimmed by 0 bases and 11 bases, with 13 bases remaining between them. From germline, CDR1 is SGHAT and CDR2 FQNNGV. The CDR3 is made up of 13 amino acids. The CDR3 nucleotides are TGTGCCAGCAGCTTAGACTACTACAATGAGCAGTACTTC. Amino acid sequence: CASSLDYYNEQYF. The full variable domain, with the rest looked up from reference TRBV11-2 and TRBJ2-5, is EAGVAQSPRYKIIEKRQSVAFWCNPISGHATLYWYQQILGQGPKLLIQFQNNGVVDDSQLPKDRFSAERLKGVDSTLKIQPAKLEDSAVYLCASSLDYYNEQYFGPGTRLLVL.

This clonotype is a singleton in its sample. The chain uses TRBV7-6 and TRBJ2-1; 12 bases match TRBD2. Germline values: CDR1 SGHVS, CDR2 FNYEAQ. The CDR3 totals 20 residues. The trim removed 5 bases at V and 0 bases at J, leaving 14 bases unmatched. The CDR3, as DNA: TGTGCCAGCAGCCTCTCGACTAGCGGGAGTTTTCGTAGCTCCTACAATGAGCAGTTCTTC. Its translation is CASSLSTSGSFRSSYNEQFF.